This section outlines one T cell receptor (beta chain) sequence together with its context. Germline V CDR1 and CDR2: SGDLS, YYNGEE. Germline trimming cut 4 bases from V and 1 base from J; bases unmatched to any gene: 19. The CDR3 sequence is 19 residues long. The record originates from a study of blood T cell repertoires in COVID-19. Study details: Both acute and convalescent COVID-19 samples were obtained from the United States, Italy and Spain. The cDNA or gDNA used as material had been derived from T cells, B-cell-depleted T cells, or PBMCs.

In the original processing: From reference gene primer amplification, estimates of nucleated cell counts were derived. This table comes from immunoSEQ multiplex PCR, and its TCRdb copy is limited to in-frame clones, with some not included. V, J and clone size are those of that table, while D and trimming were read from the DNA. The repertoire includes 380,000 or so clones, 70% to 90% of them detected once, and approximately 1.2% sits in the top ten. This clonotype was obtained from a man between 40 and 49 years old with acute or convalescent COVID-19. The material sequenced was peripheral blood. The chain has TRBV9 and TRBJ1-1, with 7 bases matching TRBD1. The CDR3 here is CASSRYERPRQGQNTEAFF. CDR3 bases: TGTGCCAGCAGCCGATATGAGAGACCAAGACAGGGCCAGAACACTGAAGCTTTCTTT.